The 18 T cell receptor beta chains given below trace back to one sample, sequenced in a study of a mutant IDH1 vaccine in newly diagnosed glioma. Profiling relied on immunoSEQ multiplex PCR, and the TCRdb table lists in-frame clones only, not all of them. The repertoire holds over 95,000 clones, with 85% to 90% as singletons. Their specific antigens are unknown. Time point in this sample: week 11, during vaccination. Topical imiquimod was applied with each vaccine dose, which held 300 ug of mutant IDH1 20-mer peptide. The sequencing used PBMCs, collected from a glioma patient whose treatment included an IDH1 peptide vaccine. The receptors were gathered from a woman in her forties or fifties with glioma.

This clone was detected only once. Other DNA sequences in the same sample also yield this CDR3. V is TRBV5-1 and J is TRBJ2-2; TRBD2 aligns across 7 bases. V shed 1 base, J shed 2 bases, and the junction held 2 bases outside the gene matches. CDR1 SGHRS and CDR2 YFSETQ come from the germline V gene. This CDR3 spans 15 amino acids. This chain's CDR3 is CASSLSGTNTGELFF. The CDR3 bases are TGCGCCAGCAGCTTGAGCGGGACCAACACCGGGGAGCTGTTTTTT.

V usage is TRBV5-1 and J usage is TRBJ2-7, with D perhaps given as TRBD1 or TRBD2 (5 bases each). This CDR3 is built from 15 residues. Germline V gene sequence: CDR1 SGHRS, CDR2 YFSETQ. The V and J ends lost 0 bases and 6 bases respectively, with 16 bases between them. The CDR3 protein is CASSLDGTRSSEQYF. The CDR3 coding sequence is TGCGCCAGCAGCTTGGACGGGACGAGGAGTAGCGAGCAGTACTTC.

J is TRBJ1-1 and V is TRBV7-9; D ambiguous. V was clipped by 1 base and J by 0 bases, with 6 bases between them. The CDR3 length is 14 residues. The germline gives CDR1 SEHNR, CDR2 FQNEAQ (reference sequence). The CDR3 DNA follows: TGTGCCAGCAGCTTAGAAGGGATGAACACTGAAGCTTTCTTT. As protein: CASSLEGMNTEAFF.

This clone was counted once. CDR3 DNA sequence: TGCAGCGTTGTCGCCCGGGTCGGCACTGAAGCTTTCTTT. Its protein is CSVVARVGTEAFF. The chain couples TRBV29-1 to TRBJ1-1, with D unresolved. Germline V lookup: CDR1 SQVTM, CDR2 ANQGSEA. Trimming removed 4 bases at V and 4 bases at J, with 13 bases between. The CDR3 length is 13 residues.

This chain links TRBV2 with TRBJ1-2; D remains ambiguous. Per germline, CDR1 SNHLY and CDR2 FYNNEI. There are 17 residues in the CDR3. The ends were cut back, 4 bases at V and 2 bases at J, with 20 bases in the middle. The CDR3, as DNA: TGTGCCAGCAGTGCGGATCGGGTTGCAAACCTCAACTATGGCTACACCTTC. It translates to CASSADRVANLNYGYTF. Complete variable domain (other parts from reference TRBV2 and TRBJ1-2): EPEVTQTPSHQVTQMGQEVILRCVPISNHLYFYWYRQILGQKVEFLVSFYNNEISEKSEIFDDQFSVERPDGSNFTLKIRSTKLEDSAMYFCASSADRVANLNYGYTFGSGTRLTVV.

The genes are TRBV5-1 and TRBJ1-5; 8 positions match TRBD1. Germline loops: CDR1 SGHRS, CDR2 YFSETQ. The CDR3 length is 15 residues. V lost 4 bases and J lost 3; bases outside the gene matches: 6. The CDR3 spells CASSPTGGYNQPQHF. CDR3 bases: TGCGCCAGCAGCCCTACAGGGGGATACAATCAGCCCCAGCATTTT.

Only one count was recorded for this clone. This chain joins TRBV16 and TRBJ2-3, with D unresolved. V lost 1 base, J lost 0 bases, and 8 bases lay in between. This CDR3 has 15 residues. Germline lookup yields CDR1 KGHSY and CDR2 FQNENV. The CDR3: CASSQFGASTDTQYF. Here the CDR3 DNA reads TGTGCCAGCAGCCAATTCGGTGCCAGCACAGATACGCAGTATTTT.

The rearrangement uses TRBV19 and TRBJ1-2; D is unclear. Trimming shortened V by 6 bases and J by 0 bases, and 5 bases separated the two germline ends. The CDR3 has 12 residues. Germline V CDR1 and CDR2: LNHDA, SQIVND (reference sequence). In nucleotides, the CDR3 is TGTGCCAGTAGCAGAGCTAACTATGGCTACACCTTC. Translated, it gives CASSRANYGYTF.

The chain has TRBV7-3 and TRBJ2-7; 11 nucleotides match TRBD1. From germline, CDR1 is SGHTA and CDR2 FQGTGA. CDR3 length equals 14 residues. V lost 4 bases, J lost 5 bases, and 4 bases stayed unmatched. CDR3 in amino acids: CASSYWGQGDEQYF. In DNA, the CDR3 is TGTGCCAGCAGCTACTGGGGACAGGGGGACGAGCAGTACTTC.

Remarks on this clone: One end of the junction is discordant with germline, which a read error may explain. This chain joins TRBV2 and TRBJ2-1; 8 nucleotides align to TRBD2. The CDR3 loop spans 15 amino acids. Germline V gives CDR1 SNHLY, CDR2 FYNNEI. CDR3: CASSEGAGDWNEQFF. The DNA of the CDR3 is TGTGCCAGCAGCGAAGGAGCGGGAGACTGGAATGAGCAGTTCTTC.

The chain uses TRBV19 and TRBJ2-7, with D maybe TRBD2 (6 bases). Trimming stripped 5 bases from V and 4 bases from J, with 12 bases between. This CDR3 region has 13 residues. The germline CDR1 and CDR2 sequences are LNHDA and SQIVND (reference sequence). DNA for the CDR3: TGTGCCAGTAGTCCCCCGGCGGGATACGAGCAGTACTTC. Protein: CASSPPAGYEQYF.

The chain has TRBV14 and TRBJ2-1; the match to TRBD2 covers 11 bases. Germline CDR1 reads SGHDN; CDR2 reads FVKESK. Trimming at V came to 1 base and at J to 2 bases, leaving 4 bases not matched to a gene. The CDR3 is 17 residues long. The CDR3: CASSQGWGLAAYNEQFF. The CDR3 coding sequence is TGTGCCAGCAGCCAAGGATGGGGACTAGCGGCCTACAATGAGCAGTTCTTC.

This clone was observed once. The V and J genes are TRBV15 and TRBJ2-1, with TRBD2 matching 9 bases. Germline V gives CDR1 LNHNV, CDR2 YYDKDF (reference sequence). The CDR3 runs 17 residues. V gave up 0 bases and J gave up 6 bases; unmatched junction bases: 9. The CDR3, as DNA: TGTGCCACCAGCAGAGATGCAGCGGGAGGTCGGGGCAATGAGCAGTTCTTC. Its protein product is CATSRDAAGGRGNEQFF.

This chain connects TRBV2 to TRBJ1-6; TRBD1 matches 7 bases. V trimming: 4 bases; J trimming: 11 bases; junction bases outside the gene matches: 8. CDR3 length equals 14 residues. In germline, CDR1 is SNHLY, CDR2 FYNNEI. CDR3 protein: CASSATGNFTPLHF. In nucleotides, the CDR3 is TGTGCCAGCAGTGCGACAGGGAATTTTACACCCCTCCACTTT.

V gene TRBV4-1 combines with J gene TRBJ1-3, with 7 bases fitting TRBD1. Germline CDR1 reads MGHRA; CDR2 reads YSYEKL. V shed 1 base, J shed 2 bases, and the junction held 2 bases outside the gene matches. The CDR3 loop spans 15 amino acids. CDR3 in amino acids: CASSQADRAGNTIYF. The CDR3 nucleotides are TGCGCCAGCAGCCAAGCCGACAGGGCTGGAAACACCATATATTTT.

This chain connects TRBV5-6 to TRBJ2-7; a possible D gene is TRBD2 (6 bases). Germline V gene lookup returns CDR1 SGHDT and CDR2 YYEEEE. This CDR3 spans 13 amino acids. V was cut by 4 bases and J by 2 bases, with 10 bases left in between. Written as DNA, the CDR3 is TGTGCCAGCAGCCGGGACTTGCCCTACGAGCAGTACTTC. Protein: CASSRDLPYEQYF.

This rearrangement joins TRBV4-2 to TRBJ2-2; no definite D call. The CDR3 runs 15 residues. Trimming pared 0 bases from V and 5 bases from J, leaving 10 bases between. From germline, CDR1 is LGHNA and CDR2 YNFKEQ. CDR3 in amino acids: CASSQEGPGTGELFF. DNA of the CDR3: TGTGCCAGCAGCCAAGAGGGCCCAGGAACCGGGGAGCTGTTTTTT.

The rearrangement joins TRBV2 to TRBJ2-3; no firm D call. Germline V gene sequence: CDR1 SNHLY, CDR2 FYNNEI. V was clipped by 7 bases and J by 6 bases, with 11 bases between them. The CDR3 is made up of 12 amino acids. The CDR3 loop reads CASKPRGDTQYF. The CDR3 DNA reads as TGTGCCAGCAAACCTCGTGGGGATACGCAGTATTTT.